The 30 T cell receptor beta chains below were found in one sample sequenced in a study of human versus mouse CDR3 diversity and MHC coevolution. Sequencing was performed with immunoSEQ multiplex PCR; in TCRdb, only in-frame clones are kept and a portion is missing. The repertoire consists of about 81,000 clones, with 93% occurring once and the leading ten covering 1.3% to 1.5%. Sequencing used naive CD4+ T cells from blood. Subset of the sample: CD45RO-negative CD62L-positive naive CD4 T cells. All receptors come from a person aged 30-69 years in good health.

This CDR3 reads CASRLGGTGVYEQYF. For the CDR3, the DNA is TGTGCCAGCAGACTTGGTGGGACAGGGGTCTACGAGCAGTACTTC. The chain employs TRBV6-6 and TRBJ2-7; the match to TRBD1 covers 10 bases. Losses at the gene ends were 6 bases for V and 3 bases for J; bases not matched to a gene: 8. From germline, CDR1 is MNHNY and CDR2 SVGAGI (reference sequence). The CDR3 covers 15 residues.

This rearrangement joins TRBV9 to TRBJ1-2; weak D call: TRBD1 (5 bases). Trimming cost V 0 bases and J 10 bases, with 13 bases left between them. CDR1 and CDR2 from the germline V gene are SGDLS and YYNGEE. This CDR3 spans 13 amino acids. DNA for the CDR3: TGTGCCAGCAGCGTAGAAGGGGCATGGGTCTACACCTTC. It encodes CASSVEGAWVYTF.

The chain couples TRBV5-1 to TRBJ2-2; D gene unclear. Looked up from germline, CDR1 is SGHRS and CDR2 is YFSETQ. The germline V and J ends were trimmed by 4 bases and 2 bases, with 12 bases remaining between them. This CDR3 is built from 15 residues. CDR3: CASSPVVSNTGELFF. Written as DNA, the CDR3 is TGCGCCAGCAGCCCGGTGGTCTCTAACACCGGGGAGCTGTTTTTT.

The DNA for the CDR3 is TGTGCCAGCAGCCTCTTTGGCGGACTCACAGATACGCAGTATTTT. Translation: CASSLFGGLTDTQYF. The V gene is TRBV4-2, the J gene TRBJ2-3, with a possible D match to TRBD2 (5 bases). V lost 4 bases and J lost 2, with 13 bases in between. Germline V gene data show CDR1 as LGHNA and CDR2 as YNFKEQ. CDR3 length: 15 residues.

The CDR3 bases are TGTGCCAGCAGTTCGGCCTCGGGAGGACTTTACAATGAGCAGTTCTTC. Translation: CASSSASGGLYNEQFF. This chain uses TRBV6-6 with TRBJ2-1, with TRBD2 identical over 7 bases. V was clipped by 4 bases and J by 4 bases; unmatched bases: 10. In germline, CDR1 is MNHNY, CDR2 SVGAGI (reference sequence). The CDR3 has 16 amino acids.

This chain uses TRBV11-2 with TRBJ1-2; possible D gene TRBD1, 5 bases. The CDR3 is 14 amino acids. CDR1 is SGHAT, CDR2 FQNNGV, per germline. The ends were cut back, 3 bases at V and 4 bases at J, with 12 bases in the middle. The CDR3 sequence: CASSFRDGFYGYTF. CDR3 DNA: TGTGCCAGCAGCTTCAGGGATGGATTCTATGGCTACACCTTC. The variable domain in full, with the rest retrieved from reference TRBV11-2 and TRBJ1-2, is EAGVAQSPRYKIIEKRQSVAFWCNPISGHATLYWYQQILGQGPKLLIQFQNNGVVDDSQLPKDRFSAERLKGVDSTLKIQPAKLEDSAVYLCASSFRDGFYGYTFGSGTRLTVV.

The chain uses TRBV28 and TRBJ1-5; D is unclear. The V gene's germline CDR1 is MDHEN and CDR2 SYDVKM. This CDR3 is built from 14 residues. The germline V and J ends were trimmed by 3 bases and 7 bases, with 13 bases remaining between them. The CDR3 sequence: CASSFRGPTQPQHF. The CDR3 region has the DNA TGTGCCAGCAGTTTCAGAGGGCCCACCCAGCCCCAGCATTTT.

V and J are TRBV5-1 and TRBJ2-7; a weak D match, TRBD1 (5 bases). The CDR3 is 15 amino acids. Germline V lookup: CDR1 SGHRS, CDR2 YFSETQ. V lost 6 bases and J lost 0, with 16 bases in between. In nucleotides, the CDR3 is TGCGCCAGCACCCCCTCAGGGCACTTCTCCTACGAGCAGTACTTC. This translates into CASTPSGHFSYEQYF. The full variable domain, with the rest looked up from reference TRBV5-1 and TRBJ2-7, is KAGVTQTPRYLIKTRGQQVTLSCSPISGHRSVSWYQQTPGQGLQFLFEYFSETQRNKGNFPGRFSGRQFSNSRSEMNVSTLELGDSALYLCASTPSGHFSYEQYFGPGTRLTVT.

This chain links TRBV19 with TRBJ2-7; TRBD2 matches 8 bases. Germline CDR1 LNHDA, CDR2 SQIVND (reference sequence). With 1 base clipped from V and 2 bases from J, the junction kept 1 base outside the gene matches. This CDR3 is built from 14 residues. CDR3 protein: CASSIVGRAYEQYF. CDR3 coding DNA: TGTGCCAGTAGTATAGTCGGGAGGGCCTACGAGCAGTACTTC. Together with reference TRBV19 and TRBJ2-7, the CDR3 gives the full variable domain: DGGITQSPKYLFRKEGQNVTLSCEQNLNHDAMYWYRQDPGQGLRLIYYSQIVNDFQKGDIAEGYSVSREKKESFPLTVTSAQKNPTAFYLCASSIVGRAYEQYFGPGTRLTVT.

The rearrangement links TRBV7-3 to TRBJ2-1, with TRBD1 identical over 9 bases. Germline-derived CDR1 and CDR2 are SGHTA and FQGTGA. This CDR3 is built from 16 residues. Germline trimming cut 1 base from V and 8 bases from J; bases unmatched to any gene: 9. The CDR3: CASSLIGGQGGDEQFF. The CDR3 DNA reads as TGTGCCAGCAGCTTAATAGGGGGACAGGGAGGGGATGAGCAGTTCTTC.

This clone was seen only a few times. J is TRBJ2-2 and V is TRBV13; 8 bases match TRBD1. The CDR3 spans 17 residues. J gave up 4 bases and V 3 bases, and 10 bases lay outside the gene matches. CDR1 is PRHDT, CDR2 FYEKMQ, per germline (reference sequence). This CDR3 reads CASSFRPDRVGTGELFF. The CDR3 nucleotides are TGTGCCAGCAGCTTTAGACCGGACAGGGTGGGCACCGGGGAGCTGTTTTTT. The whole variable domain, remainder taken from reference TRBV13 and TRBJ2-2, is AAGVIQSPRHLIKEKRETATLKCYPIPRHDTVYWYQQGPGQDPQFLISFYEKMQSDKGSIPDRFSAQQFSDYHSELNMSSLELGDSALYFCASSFRPDRVGTGELFFGEGSRLTVL.

The chain employs TRBV28 and TRBJ2-6; possible D gene TRBD2, 6 bases. CDR1 MDHEN and CDR2 SYDVKM come from the germline V gene. CDR3 length: 15 amino acids. The V gene lost 3 bases and the J gene lost 4 bases, with 10 bases spanning the gap. DNA of the CDR3: TGTGCCAGCAGTTTCGGAGGGACCGGGGCCAACGTCCTGACTTTC. It yields the protein CASSFGGTGANVLTF.

This clone occurred once. The chain has TRBV6-1 and TRBJ2-5, with D maybe TRBD1 (5 bases). Deletions cut 7 bases from V and 5 bases from J, with 17 bases between. The germline gives CDR1 MNHNS, CDR2 SASEGT. The CDR3 runs 14 residues. The CDR3 region is CASTIPGSGETQYF. DNA for the CDR3: TGTGCCAGCACTATTCCAGGGTCCGGGGAGACCCAGTACTTC.

The gene calls are TRBV5-1 and TRBJ2-3; D is ambiguous. V lost 0 bases, J lost 2 bases, and 7 bases lay in between. Germline V gives CDR1 SGHRS, CDR2 YFSETQ. This CDR3 region has 14 residues. The CDR3 sequence: CASSLGADTDTQYF. The CDR3 DNA follows: TGCGCCAGCAGCTTGGGGGCCGACACAGATACGCAGTATTTT.

The rearrangement links TRBV19 to TRBJ1-1; 8 bases match TRBD1. Germline CDR1 reads LNHDA; CDR2 reads SQIVND (reference sequence). The CDR3 consists of 13 residues. Germline trimming cut 9 bases from V and 5 bases from J; bases unmatched to any gene: 8. CDR3 DNA sequence: TGTGCCAGCAACCGACAGGGGTTGACTGAAGCTTTCTTT. Protein: CASNRQGLTEAFF.

This chain connects TRBV6-1 to TRBJ2-1; 10 nucleotides line up with TRBD2. V shed 6 bases, J shed 5 bases, and the junction held 4 bases outside the gene matches. CDR1 and CDR2 from the germline V gene are MNHNS and SASEGT. The CDR3 runs 14 residues. The CDR3 is CASSLAGANNEQFF. The CDR3 DNA is TGTGCCAGCAGCCTAGCGGGAGCTAACAATGAGCAGTTCTTC.

The chain combines TRBV1 with TRBJ1-5; TRBD1 was called by the table and not checked on the DNA. TRBV1 is a pseudogene locus. The CDR3 has 17 residues. The CDR3 is CTSSQTSGQGGNQPQHF. The CDR3 DNA is TGCACCAGCAGCCAAACGAGCGGACAGGGCGGGAATCAGCCCCAGCATTTT.

The V call is TRBV27, the J call TRBJ2-7, with D perhaps TRBD1 (6 bases). V was clipped by 6 bases and J by 3 bases, with 9 bases between them. Germline lookup yields CDR1 MNHEY and CDR2 SMNVEV (reference sequence). The CDR3 sequence is 12 residues long. CDR3 bases: TGTGCCAGCAGCCCACAGGGCTACGAGCAGTACTTC. This sequence encodes CASSPQGYEQYF.

Turning to this clone: The sample carries other DNA sequences with the same CDR3. The J gene is TRBJ2-3, the V gene TRBV7-2; D is uncertain. This CDR3 region has 12 residues. V dropped 5 bases and J dropped 0 bases, with 3 bases sitting between them. The germline V gene encodes CDR1 SGHTA and CDR2 FQGNSA. The CDR3 DNA is TGTGCCAGCAGCCCAAGCACAGATACGCAGTATTTT. Amino acids: CASSPSTDTQYF.

The chain carries TRBV25-1 and TRBJ2-7; 7 positions match TRBD2. Per germline, CDR1 MGHDK and CDR2 SYGVNS. The V and J ends lost 4 bases and 2 bases, in that order; junction bases with no gene match: 2. This CDR3 has 13 residues. CDR3 nucleotides: TGTGCCAGCAGTGGGAGCGGGACCTACGAGCAGTACTTC. Protein product: CASSGSGTYEQYF.

The chain employs TRBV18 and TRBJ2-7; unclear D gene. The CDR3 is 15 amino acids. Trimming stripped 3 bases from V and 1 base from J, with 13 bases between. Looked up from germline, CDR1 is KGHSH and CDR2 is LQKENI. CDR3: CASSPSATVSYEQYF. The DNA for the CDR3 is TGTGCCAGCTCACCTTCCGCTACAGTTTCCTACGAGCAGTACTTC.

The chain is built from TRBV6-5 and TRBJ1-2, with D tentatively TRBD1 (6 bases). Germline loops: CDR1 MNHEY, CDR2 SVGAGI. Trimming left V 2 bases short and J 2 bases short, with 12 bases between. There are 15 residues in the CDR3. The DNA of the CDR3 is TGTGCCAGCAGTTACCCAGGGGCTGGCAACTATGGCTACACCTTC. Encoded protein: CASSYPGAGNYGYTF.

The CDR3 nucleotides read TGTGCCAGCAGGTCCCCTCCCGGCACCGGGGAGCTGTTTTTT. Its protein is CASRSPPGTGELFF. The chain links TRBV7-3 to TRBJ2-2; no clear D. Trimming stripped 6 bases from V and 4 bases from J, with 12 bases between. This CDR3 has 14 residues. The V gene's germline CDR1 is SGHTA and CDR2 FQGTGA.

V gene TRBV29-1 combines with J gene TRBJ1-2; unclear D gene. Germline values: CDR1 SQVTM, CDR2 ANQGSEA. The V and J ends lost 4 bases and 5 bases respectively, with 8 bases between them. The CDR3 runs 11 residues. The CDR3 nucleotides are TGCAGCGTTGTTGGAGTGTATGGCTACACCTTC. Its translation: CSVVGVYGYTF.

The chain combines TRBV28 with TRBJ1-1, with 7 bases matching TRBD1. Germline values: CDR1 MDHEN, CDR2 SYDVKM. CDR3 size: 14 residues. With V trimmed by 7 bases and J by 0 bases, 5 bases remained unmatched. Here the CDR3 DNA reads TGTGCCAGCAACCGGGACAGACTGAACACTGAAGCTTTCTTT. This gives the protein CASNRDRLNTEAFF.

This CDR3 reads CASSATENNEQFF. CDR3 coding DNA: TGTGCCAGCAGCGCGACAGAGAACAATGAGCAGTTCTTC. The V call is TRBV9, the J call TRBJ2-1, with TRBD1 as a possible D gene (5 bases). The CDR3 spans 13 residues. Trimming removed 3 bases from V and 5 bases from J, with 9 bases in between. Germline V gene data show CDR1 as SGDLS and CDR2 as YYNGEE.

The chain joins TRBV13 to TRBJ2-7; possibly TRBD1 for D (5 bases). The V and J ends lost 5 bases and 4 bases respectively, with 15 bases between them. The CDR3 covers 14 residues. The germline V gene encodes CDR1 PRHDT and CDR2 FYEKMQ (reference sequence). The CDR3 spells CASSLPGLSYEQYF. CDR3 coding DNA: TGTGCCAGCAGCCTCCCAGGGTTAAGTTACGAGCAGTACTTC. Looking up the rest from reference TRBV13 and TRBJ2-7 gives the full variable domain: AAGVIQSPRHLIKEKRETATLKCYPIPRHDTVYWYQQGPGQDPQFLISFYEKMQSDKGSIPDRFSAQQFSDYHSELNMSSLELGDSALYFCASSLPGLSYEQYFGPGTRLTVT.

The CDR3 coding sequence is TGTGCCAGCGGAGAAACTAGCGGGGGGGCTTCCTACGAGCAGTACTTC. Translated, it gives CASGETSGGASYEQYF. This chain joins TRBV27 and TRBJ2-7; 13 nucleotides match TRBD2. The V gene end was trimmed by 8 bases and the J gene end by 1 base; junction bases not matched to a gene: 8. Germline assignment: CDR1 MNHEY and CDR2 SMNVEV (reference sequence). There are 16 residues in the CDR3.

The chain uses TRBV7-6 and TRBJ2-7, with D perhaps matching TRBD2 (7 bases). The V end lost 1 base, the J end lost 7 bases, and 17 bases lay between the germline ends. Germline CDR1 and CDR2: SGHVS and FNYEAQ. The CDR3 runs 15 residues. The CDR3 protein is CASSLVRGALMEQYF. Written as DNA, the CDR3 is TGTGCCAGCAGCTTAGTTCGGGGGGCCCTCATGGAGCAGTACTTC.

The chain is built from TRBV9 and TRBJ2-1; 8 nucleotides match TRBD1. The CDR3 runs 17 residues. Germline V gene lookup returns CDR1 SGDLS and CDR2 YYNGEE. V gave up 0 bases and J gave up 9 bases; unmatched junction bases: 14. The CDR3, as DNA: TGTGCCAGCAGCGTAGGAGTGGGGCAGGGGGCAGTTTCTGAGCAGTTCTTC. Translating gives CASSVGVGQGAVSEQFF.